Listed here are 18 T cell receptor beta chains from one sample, sequenced in a study of OX40 agonist ivuxolimab in advanced cancers. TCRdb keeps only in-frame clones here, not all; method: immunoSEQ multiplex PCR. The table lists tens of thousands of clones, 88% of them singletons. The material was CD4+ or CD8+ T cells sorted from blood, obtained in a trial of the OX40 agonist ivuxolimab. These TCRs come from an adult with an advanced solid tumor such as melanoma, head and neck, liver or kidney cancer.

Turning to this clone: The germline gene is not matched at one end of the junction; a read error may be the cause. This chain joins TRBV5-1 and TRBJ2-3, with D perhaps TRBD1 (6 bases). Germline assignment: CDR1 SGHRS and CDR2 YFSETQ. The CDR3 contains 17 residues. CDR3 bases: TGCGCCAGCAGCTTTGGGGCGGATGGGGGCGCCACAAATACGCAGTATTTT. It codes for CASSFGADGGATNTQYF.

The chain carries TRBV29-1 and TRBJ1-1; D possibly corresponds to TRBD1 (5 bases). The CDR3 has 13 residues. Germline V lookup: CDR1 SQVTM, CDR2 ANQGSEA. With 7 bases removed from V and 4 bases from J, the gap between germline ends came to 16 bases. The CDR3 DNA follows: TGCAGCGCCGCCGGGGGGAGGGGCACTGAAGCTTTCTTT. Its translation: CSAAGGRGTEAFF.

The chain carries TRBV4-1 and TRBJ1-4, with TRBD1 as a possible D gene (6 bases). CDR1 is MGHRA, CDR2 YSYEKL, per germline. Trimming cost V 4 bases and J 8 bases, with 17 bases left between them. This CDR3 has 15 residues. CDR3: CASSRVVQGDEKLFF. The CDR3 DNA reads TGCGCCAGCAGCCGAGTAGTACAGGGTGACGAAAAACTGTTTTTT.

The V gene is TRBV6-6, the J gene TRBJ2-2, with D possibly matching TRBD2 (5 bases). With 2 bases removed from V and 4 bases from J, the gap between germline ends came to 8 bases. CDR1 MNHNY and CDR2 SVGAGI come from the germline V gene (reference sequence). This CDR3 region has 14 residues. In DNA form, the CDR3 reads TGTGCCAGCAGTTACCCTACTAGCACCGGGGAGCTGTTTTTT. As protein: CASSYPTSTGELFF.

This sequence joins TRBV19 and TRBJ1-5; 9 bases map to TRBD1. The germline gives CDR1 LNHDA, CDR2 SQIVND (reference sequence). The CDR3 is 16 amino acids. Trimming took 5 bases from V and 3 from J; bases not matched to a gene: 8. The CDR3 DNA reads TGTGCCAGTAGTGGAAGGGACAGGGCCCCCAATCAGCCCCAGCATTTT. The encoded protein is CASSGRDRAPNQPQHF.

The chain joins TRBV5-5 to TRBJ2-4; weak D call: TRBD2 (6 bases). V was trimmed by 0 bases and J by 0 bases, leaving 7 bases between them. In germline, CDR1 is SGHKS, CDR2 YYEKEE (reference sequence). The CDR3 spans 15 residues. CDR3 sequence reads: CASSLEEGAKNIQYF. The CDR3 region has the DNA TGTGCCAGCAGCTTGGAGGAGGGAGCCAAAAACATTCAGTACTTC.

The CDR3 loop is CASSLRRNTEAFF. CDR3 sequence (DNA): TGTGCCAGCAGCCTCAGAAGGAACACTGAAGCTTTCTTT. The chain combines TRBV7-8 with TRBJ1-1; no firm D call. Germline V gene data show CDR1 as SGHVS and CDR2 as FQNEAQ. The ends were cut back, 5 bases at V and 1 base at J, with 8 bases in the middle. This CDR3 comprises 13 residues.

J is TRBJ2-7 and V is TRBV5-4; weak D call: TRBD1 (5 bases). The CDR3 is 14 amino acids. Germline assignment: CDR1 SGHNT and CDR2 YYREEE (reference sequence). V lost 4 bases to trimming and J lost 3 bases, with 14 bases between them. In DNA form, the CDR3 reads TGTGCCAGCAGCCGTGGGGCCGTAGTCTACGAGCAGTACTTC. Amino acid sequence: CASSRGAVVYEQYF.

The chain carries TRBV6-5 and TRBJ2-3, with 9 positions matching TRBD1. Trimming removed 6 bases from V and 12 bases from J; junction bases left unmatched: 4. The V gene's germline CDR1 is MNHEY and CDR2 SVGAGI. The CDR3 loop spans 11 amino acids. CDR3 in DNA: TGTGCCAGCAGCACGGGACAGGGCCAGTATTTT. Translated, it gives CASSTGQGQYF.

This rearrangement joins TRBV19 to TRBJ2-7; 9 bases line up with TRBD1. The junction had 9 bases not matched to a gene; V was cut back by 6 bases and J by 6 bases. The CDR3 extends over 14 amino acids. Germline V CDR1 and CDR2: LNHDA, SQIVND (reference sequence). The CDR3 DNA sequence: TGTGCCAGTAGCCTCGGACAGGGGTCTCGCGAGCAGTACTTC. Translated, it gives CASSLGQGSREQYF.

The chain links TRBV27 to TRBJ1-5; D unresolved. The germline V gene has CDR1 MNHEY and CDR2 SMNVEV (reference sequence). The CDR3 has 15 amino acids. Trimming shortened V by 6 bases and J by 6 bases, and 18 bases separated the two germline ends. The DNA of the CDR3 is TGTGCCAGCAGCTCCGGCCCTTCCCGGGGTCAGCCCCAGCATTTT. Translation: CASSSGPSRGQPQHF.

The genes are TRBV5-1 and TRBJ1-2, with D uncertain. Trimming stripped 3 bases from V and 4 bases from J, with 10 bases between. Germline values: CDR1 SGHRS, CDR2 YFSETQ. This CDR3 is built from 13 residues. This CDR3 reads CASSYGPSYGYTF. The CDR3, as DNA: TGCGCCAGCAGCTACGGGCCTAGCTATGGCTACACCTTC. Full variable domain (outside the CDR3, taken from reference TRBV5-1 and TRBJ1-2): KAGVTQTPRYLIKTRGQQVTLSCSPISGHRSVSWYQQTPGQGLQFLFEYFSETQRNKGNFPGRFSGRQFSNSRSEMNVSTLELGDSALYLCASSYGPSYGYTFGSGTRLTVV.

This chain connects TRBV2 to TRBJ2-7, with D tentatively TRBD1 (6 bases). Per the germline V gene, CDR1 is SNHLY and CDR2 is FYNNEI. The V end was cut by 7 bases, the J end by 0 bases, with 16 bases between. This CDR3 is 15 amino acids long. For the CDR3, the DNA is TGTGCCAGCACAAGGACAGTCCTGCTCTCCTACGAGCAGTACTTC. This sequence encodes CASTRTVLLSYEQYF.

The chain couples TRBV28 to TRBJ2-5; D unclear. The CDR3 has 13 amino acids. The V gene's germline CDR1 is MDHEN and CDR2 SYDVKM. The V end lost 5 bases, the J end lost 2 bases, and 9 bases lay between the germline ends. The CDR3 sequence: CASSRPPQETQYF. CDR3 nucleotide sequence: TGTGCCAGCAGTCGACCCCCTCAAGAGACCCAGTACTTC.

The V gene is TRBV6-5, the J gene TRBJ2-1, with unresolved D. The CDR3 is made up of 14 amino acids. Germline V gives CDR1 MNHEY, CDR2 SVGAGI. The V end lost 5 bases, the J end lost 3 bases, and 11 bases lay between the germline ends. The CDR3 sequence is CASSRTASYNEQFF. CDR3 nucleotide sequence: TGTGCCAGCAGTCGAACCGCTAGCTACAATGAGCAGTTCTTC.

The chain joins TRBV11-2 to TRBJ2-3, with D uncertain. Germline CDR1 is SGHAT and CDR2 is FQNNGV. CDR3 length: 15 amino acids. V lost 0 bases and J lost 1, with 8 bases in between. CDR3 DNA sequence: TGTGCCAGCAGCTTAGACACCAGAGGCACAGATACGCAGTATTTT. Residues: CASSLDTRGTDTQYF.

This clone showed up just once. At one end the junction does not follow the germline gene, possibly because of a read error. This chain joins TRBV7-7 and TRBJ2-5; TRBD1 might be the D (6 bases). Per the germline V gene, CDR1 is SSHAT and CDR2 is FNYEAQ (reference sequence). The CDR3 is 15 amino acids. CDR3 sequence: CASSLAPGGLETQYF. The CDR3 DNA follows: TGTGCTAGCAGCTTAGCGCCTGGGGGCTTGGAGACCCAGTACTTC.

The rearrangement uses TRBV19 and TRBJ2-6; unclear D gene. CDR1 LNHDA and CDR2 SQIVND come from the germline V gene (reference sequence). V shed 4 bases and J shed 0 bases, with 10 bases lying between them. The CDR3 runs 16 residues. CDR3 sequence: CASSTPFDSGANVLTF. CDR3 bases: TGTGCCAGTAGTACGCCCTTTGACTCTGGGGCCAACGTCCTGACTTTC. The entire variable domain, with the rest obtained from reference TRBV19 and TRBJ2-6, is as follows: DGGITQSPKYLFRKEGQNVTLSCEQNLNHDAMYWYRQDPGQGLRLIYYSQIVNDFQKGDIAEGYSVSREKKESFPLTVTSAQKNPTAFYLCASSTPFDSGANVLTFGAGSRLTVL.